Shown below are 20 T cell receptor beta chains from a single sample sequenced in a study of T cells after yellow fever vaccination. TCRdb re-analysed the 5' RACE reads in MiXCR, keeping a single row per CDR3 protein. The table lists roughly 63,000 distinct CDR3 sequences, 6.5% to 9% of them singletons. Sequenced here: CD8+ T cells sorted from PBMCs, sampled 15 days after the yellow fever booster vaccination. The receptors were sampled from a man aged 25 to 40 who received the YFV17D yellow fever vaccine.

This clonotype has a count of ten or more. The chain combines TRBV6-5 with TRBJ1-4, with D hard to call. Deletions cut 3 bases from V and 8 bases from J, with 4 bases between. Germline V gives CDR1 MNHEY, CDR2 SVGAGI. This CDR3 is built from 11 residues. CDR3 sequence (DNA): TGTGCCAGCAGTTATGGAGAAAAACTGTTTTTT. It specifies CASSYGEKLFF.

The sample holds many counts of this clonotype. This chain connects TRBV20-1 to TRBJ2-7; a possible D gene is TRBD2 (7 bases). Germline assignment: CDR1 DFQATT and CDR2 SNEGSKA (reference sequence). CDR3 length: 14 amino acids. Trimming cost V 6 bases and J 1 base, with 16 bases left between them. CDR3 loop: CSAPEGGVSYEQYF. The DNA for the CDR3 is TGCAGTGCGCCAGAGGGGGGGGTTTCCTACGAGCAGTACTTC.

This clonotype was observed at least ten times. The chain joins TRBV11-2 to TRBJ1-1; no definite D call. V was clipped by 5 bases and J by 6 bases, with 16 bases between them. The CDR3 spans 14 residues. Germline CDR1 and CDR2: SGHAT and FQNNGV. CDR3 amino acids: CASSPSGAEPEAFF. Written as DNA, the CDR3 is TGTGCCAGCAGCCCTTCAGGAGCAGAGCCTGAAGCTTTCTTT.

A word on this clonotype: This may stem from a read error, because a much larger clone lies one nucleotide away. This rearrangement joins TRBV4-3 to TRBJ2-3, with a weak D call TRBD2 (5 bases). Germline V lookup: CDR1 LGHNA, CDR2 YSLEER. The CDR3 is made up of 16 amino acids. V was cut by 0 bases and J by 4 bases, with 14 bases left in between. CDR3 sequence: CASSQDTGKYADTQYF. CDR3 nucleotides: TGCGCCAGCAGCCAAGATACGGGGAAGTATGCAGATACGCAGTATTTT.

The chain links TRBV7-8 to TRBJ2-7; no reliable D call. CDR3 length: 14 residues. Trimming left V 4 bases short and J 4 bases short, with 14 bases between. The germline V gene has CDR1 SGHVS and CDR2 FQNEAQ. The CDR3 region has the DNA TGTGCCAGCAGCTCCAGTGGCGTTTCGTACGAGCAGTACTTC. Translation: CASSSSGVSYEQYF. Using reference TRBV7-8 and TRBJ2-7 for the parts outside the CDR3, the full variable domain is GAGVSQSPRYKVAKRGQDVALRCDPISGHVSLFWYQQALGQGPEFLTYFQNEAQLDKSGLPSDRFFAERPEGSVSTLKIQRTQQEDSAVYLCASSSSGVSYEQYFGPGTRLTVT.

There are many counts of this clonotype. This chain joins TRBV7-2 and TRBJ2-7, with 7 positions matching TRBD1. J lost 7 bases, V lost 4 bases, and 4 bases had no gene match. Looked up from germline, CDR1 is SGHTA and CDR2 is FQGNSA. This CDR3 contains 12 residues. In nucleotides, the CDR3 is TGTGCCAGCAGCTCTCCAGGGGGAGAGCAGTACTTC. Protein sequence: CASSSPGGEQYF.

This clonotype was counted at least ten times. The V gene is TRBV27, the J gene TRBJ2-2; D not resolved. CDR3 length: 15 amino acids. V was shortened by 3 bases and J by 3 bases, with 11 bases between the two germline ends. CDR1 is MNHEY and CDR2 is SMNVEV in the germline V gene (reference sequence). This chain's CDR3 is CASSLQEWDTGELFF. CDR3 coding DNA: TGTGCCAGCAGTTTGCAGGAATGGGACACCGGGGAGCTGTTTTTT.

The gene calls are TRBV4-3 and TRBJ2-7; 9 bases align to TRBD1. Per the germline V gene, CDR1 is LGHNA and CDR2 is YSLEER. The V and J ends lost 3 bases and 4 bases, in that order; junction bases with no gene match: 4. The CDR3 length is 14 residues. The CDR3 is CASSQGTGRYEQYF. CDR3 nucleotide sequence: TGCGCCAGCAGCCAGGGGACAGGGCGGTACGAGCAGTACTTC.

V usage is TRBV28 and J usage is TRBJ2-7, with D tentatively TRBD1 (5 bases). The V and J ends lost 10 bases and 2 bases respectively, with 15 bases between them. The CDR3 has 13 residues. Germline V gene sequence: CDR1 MDHEN, CDR2 SYDVKM. CDR3 in amino acids: CATTLDNAYEQYF. In DNA form, the CDR3 reads TGTGCCACTACGTTGGACAACGCCTACGAGCAGTACTTC.

This clonotype was recorded many times. V and J are TRBV11-3 and TRBJ2-2; D possibly uses TRBD1 or TRBD2 (5 bases each). V was trimmed by 10 bases and J by 0 bases, leaving 12 bases between them. The CDR3 covers 14 residues. CDR1 and CDR2 from the germline V gene are SGHNT and YENEEA. As DNA, the CDR3 is TGTGCCATCAGGGACGCAGCGAACACCGGGGAGCTGTTTTTT. This translates into CAIRDAANTGELFF.

In its sample, this clonotype was seen many times. The rearrangement uses TRBV6-2 or TRBV6-3 and TRBJ2-3; D is possibly TRBD1 (5 bases). The CDR3 loop spans 15 amino acids. The V end was cut by 2 bases, the J end by 4 bases, with 13 bases between. CDR1 and CDR2 (germline): MNHEY, SVGEGT. The CDR3 spells CASSYVFRDSDTQYF. The CDR3, as DNA: TGTGCCAGCAGTTACGTTTTCAGGGATTCAGATACGCAGTATTTT.

This clonotype has only a few counts. The chain couples TRBV7-2 to TRBJ2-1, with D unresolved. This CDR3 spans 14 amino acids. CDR1 is SGHTA, CDR2 FQGNSA, per germline. V lost 10 bases to trimming and J lost 3 bases, with 16 bases between them. The CDR3 coding sequence is TGTGCCATCCCGCGGTCTTCGTTCTACAATGAGCAGTTCTTC. This translates into CAIPRSSFYNEQFF.

This clonotype was found a few times. The chain is built from TRBV7-9 and TRBJ2-7; 9 bases map to TRBD2. J lost 4 bases, V lost 4 bases, and 5 bases had no gene match. Germline V gene data show CDR1 as SEHNR and CDR2 as FQNEAQ (reference sequence). This CDR3 contains 14 residues. The CDR3 loop reads CASSWREGPYEQYF. The CDR3 region has the DNA TGTGCCAGCAGCTGGCGGGAGGGCCCATACGAGCAGTACTTC.

This clonotype showed up many times. J is TRBJ1-2 and V is TRBV7-9; 10 nucleotides align to TRBD1. This CDR3 region has 17 residues. V gave up 5 bases and J gave up 5 bases; unmatched junction bases: 14. CDR1 SEHNR and CDR2 FQNEAQ come from the germline V gene (reference sequence). The CDR3 DNA follows: TGTGCCAGCAGCCCTTTTCAGTCGGGACAGGGGATTTATGGCTACACCTTC. It encodes CASSPFQSGQGIYGYTF.

This clonotype was observed at least ten times. The V call is TRBV14, the J call TRBJ2-7; TRBD2 aligns across 12 bases. With V trimmed by 7 bases and J by 2 bases, 3 bases remained unmatched. The germline V gene encodes CDR1 SGHDN and CDR2 FVKESK. This CDR3 has 14 residues. The CDR3: CASTLAGGTYEQYF. In DNA, the CDR3 is TGTGCCAGCACACTAGCGGGAGGAACCTACGAGCAGTACTTC.

The table lists this clonotype with many counts. The chain recombines TRBV2 with TRBJ2-1; D is undetermined. Trimming removed 5 bases from V and 0 bases from J, with 5 bases in between. The CDR3 extends over 13 amino acids. Germline CDR1 SNHLY, CDR2 FYNNEI. Written as DNA, the CDR3 is TGTGCCAGCAGTTTCACCTCCTACAATGAGCAGTTCTTC. It yields the protein CASSFTSYNEQFF.

The table lists this clonotype with many counts. V gene TRBV20-1 combines with J gene TRBJ2-7; tentative D call: TRBD1 (7 bases). The CDR3 extends over 16 amino acids. The V end was cut by 5 bases, the J end by 6 bases, with 26 bases between. Germline V gene data show CDR1 as DFQATT and CDR2 as SNEGSKA (reference sequence). CDR3 sequence reads: CSAQRFGARGVPEQYF. The CDR3 DNA follows: TGCAGTGCTCAAAGGTTTGGGGCCAGGGGGGTTCCCGAGCAGTACTTC.

This clonotype was observed many times. The genes are TRBV15 and TRBJ2-1; 14 positions agree with TRBD2. This CDR3 contains 16 residues. Trimming took 5 bases from V and 7 from J; bases not matched to a gene: 7. From germline, CDR1 is LNHNV and CDR2 YYDKDF (reference sequence). CDR3 coding DNA: TGTGCCACCAGCCTTGGGGGGACTAGCGGGAGAAATGAGCAGTTCTTC. Translation: CATSLGGTSGRNEQFF.

This clonotype was observed many times. The V call is TRBV10-3, the J call TRBJ2-3; TRBD2 agrees at 7 bases. CDR1 and CDR2 (germline): ENHRY, SYGVKD. The V and J ends lost 10 bases and 2 bases, in that order; junction bases with no gene match: 6. The CDR3 spans 13 residues. CDR3 nucleotides: TGTGCCACAAGGGGAGGGTCCACAGATACGCAGTATTTT. It specifies CATRGGSTDTQYF.

Many counts were recorded for this clonotype. The CDR3 DNA follows: TGTGCCAGCAGTTATCTCCTCACCCAGTCCGGTGAGACCCAGTACTTC. As protein: CASSYLLTQSGETQYF. This rearrangement joins TRBV12-3 or TRBV12-4 to TRBJ2-5, with D hard to call. Trimming shortened V by 4 bases and J by 5 bases, and 20 bases separated the two germline ends. This CDR3 region has 16 residues.